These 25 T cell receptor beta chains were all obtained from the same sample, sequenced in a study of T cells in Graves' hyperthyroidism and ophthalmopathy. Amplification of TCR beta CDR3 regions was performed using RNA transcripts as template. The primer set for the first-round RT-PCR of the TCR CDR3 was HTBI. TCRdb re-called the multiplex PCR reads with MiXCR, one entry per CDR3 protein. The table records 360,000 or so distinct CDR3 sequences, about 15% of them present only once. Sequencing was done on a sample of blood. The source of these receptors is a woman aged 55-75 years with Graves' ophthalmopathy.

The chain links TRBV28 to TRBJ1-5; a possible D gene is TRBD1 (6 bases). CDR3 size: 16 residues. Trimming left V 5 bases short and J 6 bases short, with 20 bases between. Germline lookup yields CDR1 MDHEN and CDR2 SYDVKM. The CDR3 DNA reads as TGTGCCAGCAGTCCCCAGAGGAGGCGGGGGCCTCAGCCCCAGCATTTT. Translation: CASSPQRRRGPQPQHF.

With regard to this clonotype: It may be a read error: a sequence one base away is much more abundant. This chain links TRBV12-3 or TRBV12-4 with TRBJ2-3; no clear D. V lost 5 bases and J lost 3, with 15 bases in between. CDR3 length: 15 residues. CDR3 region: CASSPGRLRTDTQYF. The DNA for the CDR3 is TGTGCCAGCAGTCCCGGCAGGTTGCGGACAGATACGCAGTATTTT.

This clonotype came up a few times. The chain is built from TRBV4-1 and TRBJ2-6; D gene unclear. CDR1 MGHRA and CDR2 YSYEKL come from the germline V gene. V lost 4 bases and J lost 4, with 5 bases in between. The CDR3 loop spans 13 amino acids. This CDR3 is CASSRVGANVLTF. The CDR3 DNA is TGCGCCAGCAGCCGTGTAGGGGCCAACGTCCTGACTTTC.

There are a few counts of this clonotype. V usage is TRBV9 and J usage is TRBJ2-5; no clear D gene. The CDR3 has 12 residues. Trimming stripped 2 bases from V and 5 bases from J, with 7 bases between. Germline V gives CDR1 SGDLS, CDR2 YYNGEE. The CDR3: CASSVNEETQYF. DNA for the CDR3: TGTGCCAGCAGCGTGAATGAGGAGACCCAGTACTTC.

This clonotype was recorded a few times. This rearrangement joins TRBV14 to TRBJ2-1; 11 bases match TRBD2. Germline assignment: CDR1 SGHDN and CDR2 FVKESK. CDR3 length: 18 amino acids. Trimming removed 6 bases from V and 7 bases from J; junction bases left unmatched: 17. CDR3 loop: CASSSLAGGAPYMNEQFF. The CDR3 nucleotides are TGTGCCAGCAGTTCTCTAGCGGGAGGCGCCCCTTACATGAATGAGCAGTTCTTC.

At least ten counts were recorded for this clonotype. CDR3 nucleotide sequence: TGTGCCAGCTCACCACCGAACAGTCAAGAGACCCAGTACTTC. Amino acid sequence: CASSPPNSQETQYF. The chain links TRBV18 to TRBJ2-5, with D hard to call. The CDR3 spans 14 residues. V was pared by 0 bases and J by 2 bases, with 7 bases between. Germline V gene sequence: CDR1 KGHSH, CDR2 LQKENI.

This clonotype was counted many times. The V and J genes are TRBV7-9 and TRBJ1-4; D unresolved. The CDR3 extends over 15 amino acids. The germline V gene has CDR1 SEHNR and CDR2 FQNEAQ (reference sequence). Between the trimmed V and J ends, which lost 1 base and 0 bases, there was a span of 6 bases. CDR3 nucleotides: TGTGCCAGCAGCTTAGAGTCAGCAACTAATGAAAAACTGTTTTTT. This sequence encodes CASSLESATNEKLFF.

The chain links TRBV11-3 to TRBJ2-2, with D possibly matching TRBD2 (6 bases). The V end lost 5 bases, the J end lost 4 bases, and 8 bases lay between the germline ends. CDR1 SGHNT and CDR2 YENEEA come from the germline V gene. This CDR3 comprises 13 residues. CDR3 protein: CASSVTSTGELFF. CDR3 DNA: TGTGCCAGCAGCGTGACTAGCACCGGGGAGCTGTTTTTT.

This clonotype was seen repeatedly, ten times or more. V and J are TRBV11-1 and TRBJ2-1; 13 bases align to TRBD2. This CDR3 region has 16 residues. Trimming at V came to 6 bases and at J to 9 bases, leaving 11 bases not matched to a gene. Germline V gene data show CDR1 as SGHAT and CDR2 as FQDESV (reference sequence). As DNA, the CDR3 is TGTGCCAGCAGGCCCCTGGGACTAGCGGGGATTGGTGAGCAGTTCTTC. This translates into CASRPLGLAGIGEQFF.

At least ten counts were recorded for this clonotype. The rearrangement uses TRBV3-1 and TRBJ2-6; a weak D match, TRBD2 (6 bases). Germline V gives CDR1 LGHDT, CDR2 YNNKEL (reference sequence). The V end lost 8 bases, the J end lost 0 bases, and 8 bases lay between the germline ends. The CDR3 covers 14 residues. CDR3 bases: TGTGCCAGCGGGGGGAGCTCTGGGGCCAACGTCCTGACTTTC. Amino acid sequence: CASGGSSGANVLTF.

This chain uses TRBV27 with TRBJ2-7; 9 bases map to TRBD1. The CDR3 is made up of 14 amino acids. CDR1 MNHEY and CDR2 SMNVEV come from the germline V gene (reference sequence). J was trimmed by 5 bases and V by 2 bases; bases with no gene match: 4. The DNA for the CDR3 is TGTGCCAGCAGTTTAACAGGGGGCGCGCACGAGCAGTACTTC. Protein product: CASSLTGGAHEQYF.

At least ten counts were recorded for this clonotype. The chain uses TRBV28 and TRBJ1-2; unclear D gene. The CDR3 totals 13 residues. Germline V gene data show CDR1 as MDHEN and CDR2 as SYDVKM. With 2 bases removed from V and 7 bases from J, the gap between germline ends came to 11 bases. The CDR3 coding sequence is TGTGCCAGCAGTTTAGCGGAGGGCGGTGGCTACACCTTC. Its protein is CASSLAEGGGYTF.

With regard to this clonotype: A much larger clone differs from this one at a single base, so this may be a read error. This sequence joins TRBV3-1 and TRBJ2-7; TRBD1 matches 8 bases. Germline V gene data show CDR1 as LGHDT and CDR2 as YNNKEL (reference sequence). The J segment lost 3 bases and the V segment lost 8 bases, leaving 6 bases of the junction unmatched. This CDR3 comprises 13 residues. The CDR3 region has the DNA TGTGCCAGCGGCCGACAGGGGAACTACGAGCAGTACTTC. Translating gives CASGRQGNYEQYF.

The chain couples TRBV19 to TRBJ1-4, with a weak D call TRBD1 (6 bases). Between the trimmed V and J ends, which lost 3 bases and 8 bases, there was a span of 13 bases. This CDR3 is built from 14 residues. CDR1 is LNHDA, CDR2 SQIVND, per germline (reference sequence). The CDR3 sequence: CASSIRGLGEKLFF. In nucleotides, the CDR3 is TGTGCCAGTAGTATCCGGGGGCTAGGGGAAAAACTGTTTTTT.

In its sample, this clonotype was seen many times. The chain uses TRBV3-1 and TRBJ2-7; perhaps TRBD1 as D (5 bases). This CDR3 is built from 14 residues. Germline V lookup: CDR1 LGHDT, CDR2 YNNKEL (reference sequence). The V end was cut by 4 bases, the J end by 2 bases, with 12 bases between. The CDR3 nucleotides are TGTGCCAGCAGCCGTCGACAGCAACCCTACGAGCAGTACTTC. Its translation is CASSRRQQPYEQYF.

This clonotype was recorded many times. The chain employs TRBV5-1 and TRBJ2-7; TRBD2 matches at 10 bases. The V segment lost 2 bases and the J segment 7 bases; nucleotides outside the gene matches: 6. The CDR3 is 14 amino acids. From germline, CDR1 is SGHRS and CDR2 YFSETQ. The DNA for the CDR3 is TGCGCCAGCAGCTTCAGCGGGAGGGCCGAGGAGCAGTACTTC. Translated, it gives CASSFSGRAEEQYF.

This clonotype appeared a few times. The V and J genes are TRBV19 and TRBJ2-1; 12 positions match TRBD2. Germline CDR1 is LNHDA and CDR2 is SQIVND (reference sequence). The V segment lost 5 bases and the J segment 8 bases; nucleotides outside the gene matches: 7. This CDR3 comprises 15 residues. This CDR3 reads CASSDLAGGPYEQFF. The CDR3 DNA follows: TGTGCCAGTAGTGATCTAGCGGGAGGGCCCTATGAGCAGTTCTTC. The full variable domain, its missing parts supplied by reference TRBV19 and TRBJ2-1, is DGGITQSPKYLFRKEGQNVTLSCEQNLNHDAMYWYRQDPGQGLRLIYYSQIVNDFQKGDIAEGYSVSREKKESFPLTVTSAQKNPTAFYLCASSDLAGGPYEQFFGPGTRLTVL.

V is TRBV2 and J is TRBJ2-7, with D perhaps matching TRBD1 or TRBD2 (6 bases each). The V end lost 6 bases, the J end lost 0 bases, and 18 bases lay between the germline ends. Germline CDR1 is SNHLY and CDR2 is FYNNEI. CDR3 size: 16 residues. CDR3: CASRVGAGLSSYEQYF. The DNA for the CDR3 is TGTGCCAGCAGAGTGGGGGCGGGACTTAGCTCCTACGAGCAGTACTTC. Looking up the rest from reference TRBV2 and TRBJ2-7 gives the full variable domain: EPEVTQTPSHQVTQMGQEVILRCVPISNHLYFYWYRQILGQKVEFLVSFYNNEISEKSEIFDDQFSVERPDGSNFTLKIRSTKLEDSAMYFCASRVGAGLSSYEQYFGPGTRLTVT.

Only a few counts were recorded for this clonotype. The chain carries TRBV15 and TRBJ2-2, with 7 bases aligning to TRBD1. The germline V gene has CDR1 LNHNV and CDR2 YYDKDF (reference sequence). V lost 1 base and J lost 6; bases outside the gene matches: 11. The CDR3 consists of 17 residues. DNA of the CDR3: TGTGCCACCAGCAGAGCTTTGGACAGGCTGGTCGCCGGGGAGCTGTTTTTT. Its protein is CATSRALDRLVAGELFF.

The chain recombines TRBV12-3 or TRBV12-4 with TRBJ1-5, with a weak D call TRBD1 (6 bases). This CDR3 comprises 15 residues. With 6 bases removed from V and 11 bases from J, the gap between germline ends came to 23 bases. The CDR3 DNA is TGTGCCAGCAGCCCTCCGGGACCGTCTAGGGGGGCCCAGCATTTT. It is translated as CASSPPGPSRGAQHF.

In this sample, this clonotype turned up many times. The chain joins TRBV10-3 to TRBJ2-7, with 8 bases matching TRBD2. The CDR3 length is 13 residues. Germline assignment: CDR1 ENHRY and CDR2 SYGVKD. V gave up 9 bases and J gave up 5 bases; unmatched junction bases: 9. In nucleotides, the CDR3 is TGTGCCATTGGAAGCGGGAGAGTTGACGAGCAGTACTTC. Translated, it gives CAIGSGRVDEQYF.

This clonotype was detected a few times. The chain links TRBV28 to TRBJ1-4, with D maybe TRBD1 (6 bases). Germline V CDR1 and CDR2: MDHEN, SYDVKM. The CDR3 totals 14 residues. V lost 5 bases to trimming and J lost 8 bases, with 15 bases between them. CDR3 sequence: CASSAGHPSEKLFF. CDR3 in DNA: TGTGCCAGCAGTGCGGGACACCCAAGCGAAAAACTGTTTTTT.

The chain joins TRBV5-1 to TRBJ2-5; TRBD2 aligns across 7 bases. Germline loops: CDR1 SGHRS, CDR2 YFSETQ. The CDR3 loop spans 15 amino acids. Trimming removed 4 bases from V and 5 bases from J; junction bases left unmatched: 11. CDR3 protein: CASSPDPGGSETQYF. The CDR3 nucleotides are TGCGCCAGCAGCCCCGACCCCGGGGGGTCGGAGACCCAGTACTTC. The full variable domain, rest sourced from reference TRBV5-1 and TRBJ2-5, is KAGVTQTPRYLIKTRGQQVTLSCSPISGHRSVSWYQQTPGQGLQFLFEYFSETQRNKGNFPGRFSGRQFSNSRSEMNVSTLELGDSALYLCASSPDPGGSETQYFGPGTRLLVL.

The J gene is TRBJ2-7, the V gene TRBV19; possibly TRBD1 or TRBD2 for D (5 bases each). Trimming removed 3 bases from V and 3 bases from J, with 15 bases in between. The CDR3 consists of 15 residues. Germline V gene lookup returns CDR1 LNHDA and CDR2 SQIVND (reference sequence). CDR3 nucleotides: TGTGCCAGTAGTATGTGGCAAGGGGAGCGCTACGAGCAGTACTTC. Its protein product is CASSMWQGERYEQYF.

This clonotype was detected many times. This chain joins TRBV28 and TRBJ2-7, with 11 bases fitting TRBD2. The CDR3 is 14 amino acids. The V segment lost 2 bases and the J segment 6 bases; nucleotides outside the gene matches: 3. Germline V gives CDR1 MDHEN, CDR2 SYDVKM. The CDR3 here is CASSLQLAGAEQYF. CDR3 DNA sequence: TGTGCCAGCAGTTTACAACTAGCGGGAGCCGAGCAGTACTTC.